The text below deals with one TCR beta chain. Sequenced by immunoSEQ multiplex PCR; TCRdb stores in-frame clones only, minus some. The sample includes 150,000 to 200,000 clones, 94% of them seen just once. This sample was included in a study of control samples from healthy donors and cancer patients. CDR1 is SEHNR, CDR2 FQNEAQ, per germline (reference sequence). The germline V and J ends were trimmed by 2 bases and 8 bases, with 15 bases remaining between them. This CDR3 has 14 amino acids. V is TRBV7-9 and J is TRBJ1-2, with no clear D. This TCR derives from a woman aged 40 to 50 in good health. Sequenced material: blood. CDR3 DNA: TGTGCCAGCAGCTTATGGGCTTTACCCGGCGGCTACACCTTC. Its translation is CASSLWALPGGYTF.